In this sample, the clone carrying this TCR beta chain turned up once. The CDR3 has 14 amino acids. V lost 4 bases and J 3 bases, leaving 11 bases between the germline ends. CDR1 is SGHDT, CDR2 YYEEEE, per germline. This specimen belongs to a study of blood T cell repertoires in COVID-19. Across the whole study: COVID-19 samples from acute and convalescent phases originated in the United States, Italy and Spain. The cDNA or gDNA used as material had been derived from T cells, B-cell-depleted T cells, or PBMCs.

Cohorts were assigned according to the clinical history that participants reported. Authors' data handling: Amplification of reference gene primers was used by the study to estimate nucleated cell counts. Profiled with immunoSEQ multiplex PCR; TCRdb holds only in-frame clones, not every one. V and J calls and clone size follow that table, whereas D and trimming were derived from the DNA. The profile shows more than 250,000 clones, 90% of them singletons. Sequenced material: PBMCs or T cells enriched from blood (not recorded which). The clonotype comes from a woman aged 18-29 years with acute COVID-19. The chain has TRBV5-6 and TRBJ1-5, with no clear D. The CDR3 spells CASSHDITNQPQHF. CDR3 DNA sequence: TGTGCCAGCAGCCATGACATTACCAATCAGCCCCAGCATTTT.